This is a list of T cell receptor beta chains from one sample in a study of blood T cell repertoires in COVID-19. The assay was immunoSEQ multiplex PCR, and TCRdb's table has in-frame clones only and misses some. The sample includes 75,000 to 95,000 clones, less than 85% of them seen just once. Sample: peripheral blood. These receptors were collected from a woman older than 75 with active or convalescent COVID-19. Each CDR3 is given with its conserved first and last residue. Each record gives: CDR3 length, clone size, D gene, J gene, V gene, CDR3 protein, CDR3 DNA. D genes are given only for firm matches. Size is stated for part of the rows, as once, few or many counts, or as a class when the clone is expanded.

length: 15; size: few; D: TRBD2; J: TRBJ2-6; V: TRBV28; CDR3: CASSRSGTGANVLTF; DNA: TGTGCCAGCAGCCGTAGCGGGACTGGGGCCAACGTCCTGACTTTC
length: 14; size: -; D: -; J: TRBJ2-2; V: TRBV5-5; CDR3: CASSLWLNTGELFF; DNA: TGTGCCAGCAGCTTGTGGCTCAACACCGGGGAGCTGTTTTTT
length: 14; size: -; D: -; J: TRBJ1-4; V: TRBV7-9; CDR3: CASSRTGNNEKLFF; DNA: TGTGCCAGCAGCCGGACGGGAAATAATGAAAAACTGTTTTTT
length: 18; size: -; D: -; J: TRBJ2-1; V: TRBV19; CDR3: CASNSEEGALSSYNEQFF; DNA: TGTGCCAGTAATTCAGAGGAGGGGGCCCTGAGCTCCTACAATGAGCAGTTCTTC
length: 19; size: -; D: -; J: TRBJ2-3; V: TRBV27; CDR3: CASSLSGQGHISSTDTQYF; DNA: TGTGCCAGCAGTTTATCGGGTCAGGGGCACATATCTAGCACAGATACGCAGTATTTT
length: 14; size: -; D: -; J: TRBJ2-5; V: TRBV15; CDR3: CATSRDQGQETQYF; DNA: TGTGCCACCAGCAGAGACCAGGGACAAGAGACCCAGTACTTC
length: 17; size: once; D: -; J: TRBJ1-5; V: TRBV6-2/TRBV6-3; CDR3: CASSYNREELGNQPQHF; DNA: TGTGCCAGCAGTTACAACAGGGAAGAATTAGGGAATCAGCCCCAGCATTTT
length: 15; size: -; D: TRBD1; J: TRBJ2-7; V: TRBV3-1/TRBV3-2; CDR3: CASSYPTGGRYEQYF; DNA: TGTGCCAGCAGCTACCCGACAGGGGGGAGATACGAGCAGTACTTC
length: 14; size: -; D: TRBD1; J: TRBJ2-7; V: TRBV7-9; CDR3: CASSGGQGYYEQYF; DNA: TGTGCCAGCAGCGGGGGACAGGGATATTACGAGCAGTACTTC
length: 14; size: -; D: -; J: TRBJ2-1; V: TRBV27; CDR3: CASSFLAGYNEQFF; DNA: TGTGCCAGCAGTTTCCTAGCCGGCTACAATGAGCAGTTCTTC
length: 15; size: few; D: -; J: TRBJ1-2; V: TRBV7-2; CDR3: CASSLAGWQNYGYTF; DNA: TGTGCCAGCAGCTTAGCTGGCTGGCAGAACTATGGCTACACCTTC
length: 14; size: -; D: TRBD1; J: TRBJ1-5; V: TRBV5-6; CDR3: CASSSQGALQPQHF; DNA: TGTGCCAGCAGCTCCCAGGGGGCCCTTCAGCCCCAGCATTTT
length: 13; size: once; D: -; J: TRBJ1-2; V: TRBV25-1; CDR3: CASSETERHGYTF; DNA: TGTGCCAGCAGTGAGACCGAGCGACATGGCTACACCTTC
length: 15; size: -; D: -; J: TRBJ1-5; V: TRBV28; CDR3: CASSLYIGVSRPQHF; DNA: TGTGCCAGCAGTTTATATATCGGAGTATCGCGGCCCCAGCATTTT
length: 15; size: -; D: -; J: TRBJ1-2; V: TRBV5-1; CDR3: CASSLGRGFMDGYTF; DNA: TGCGCCAGCAGCCTCGGGAGAGGGTTTATGGACGGCTACACCTTC
length: 14; size: -; D: -; J: TRBJ2-5; V: TRBV10-3; CDR3: CAISDFPDTHLQYF; DNA: TGTGCCATCAGTGACTTCCCGGACACTCATCTCCAGTACTTC
length: 15; size: -; D: -; J: TRBJ1-1; V: TRBV5-1; CDR3: CASSLETAVNTEAFF; DNA: TGCGCCAGCAGCTTGGAAACAGCAGTGAACACTGAAGCTTTCTTT
length: 15; size: -; D: TRBD1; J: TRBJ1-2; V: TRBV7-2; CDR3: CASSKTGATHYGYTF; DNA: TGTGCCAGCAGCAAGACAGGGGCCACCCACTATGGCTACACCTTC
length: 14; size: -; D: -; J: TRBJ1-2; V: TRBV5-6; CDR3: CASSLAGENYGYTF; DNA: TGTGCCAGCAGCTTGGCAGGCGAAAACTATGGCTACACCTTC
length: 16; size: -; D: TRBD1; J: TRBJ1-5; V: TRBV6-2/TRBV6-3; CDR3: CASSYSSGQIRPPQHF; DNA: TGTGCCAGCAGTTACTCCTCGGGACAGATACGTCCGCCCCAGCATTTT
length: 16; size: -; D: -; J: TRBJ2-5; V: TRBV5-4; CDR3: CASSLYGLAIQETQYF; DNA: TGTGCCAGCAGCTTGTACGGGCTAGCCATCCAAGAGACCCAGTACTTC
length: 14; size: -; D: TRBD2; J: TRBJ2-1; V: TRBV29-1; CDR3: CSVLTSGSYNEQFF; DNA: TGCAGCGTTCTAACTAGCGGCTCCTACAATGAGCAGTTCTTC
length: 15; size: -; D: -; J: TRBJ2-3; V: TRBV5-4; CDR3: CASNFGGPRTDTQYF; DNA: TGTGCCAGCAACTTCGGGGGGCCCCGCACAGATACGCAGTATTTT
length: 17; size: -; D: TRBD2; J: TRBJ2-1; V: TRBV28; CDR3: CASSLGPEWRERNEQFF; DNA: TGTGCCAGCAGTTTAGGCCCAGAGTGGCGGGAGAGGAATGAGCAGTTCTTC
length: 12; size: -; D: TRBD2; J: TRBJ2-5; V: TRBV6-5; CDR3: CASGTSGVTQYF; DNA: TGTGCCAGCGGGACTAGCGGAGTGACCCAGTACTTC
length: 15; size: -; D: TRBD2; J: TRBJ2-1; V: TRBV9; CDR3: CASSKTSGSRNEQFF; DNA: TGTGCCAGCAGCAAAACTAGCGGGAGCAGAAATGAGCAGTTCTTC
length: 16; size: -; D: -; J: TRBJ1-4; V: TRBV14; CDR3: CASSPRHTGLNEKLFF; DNA: TGTGCCAGCAGCCCCCGTCATACAGGGCTTAATGAAAAACTGTTTTTT
length: 14; size: -; D: TRBD1; J: TRBJ1-6; V: TRBV6-2/TRBV6-3; CDR3: CASSTGTGFSPLHF; DNA: TGTGCCAGCAGTACGGGGACAGGGTTTTCACCCCTCCACTTT